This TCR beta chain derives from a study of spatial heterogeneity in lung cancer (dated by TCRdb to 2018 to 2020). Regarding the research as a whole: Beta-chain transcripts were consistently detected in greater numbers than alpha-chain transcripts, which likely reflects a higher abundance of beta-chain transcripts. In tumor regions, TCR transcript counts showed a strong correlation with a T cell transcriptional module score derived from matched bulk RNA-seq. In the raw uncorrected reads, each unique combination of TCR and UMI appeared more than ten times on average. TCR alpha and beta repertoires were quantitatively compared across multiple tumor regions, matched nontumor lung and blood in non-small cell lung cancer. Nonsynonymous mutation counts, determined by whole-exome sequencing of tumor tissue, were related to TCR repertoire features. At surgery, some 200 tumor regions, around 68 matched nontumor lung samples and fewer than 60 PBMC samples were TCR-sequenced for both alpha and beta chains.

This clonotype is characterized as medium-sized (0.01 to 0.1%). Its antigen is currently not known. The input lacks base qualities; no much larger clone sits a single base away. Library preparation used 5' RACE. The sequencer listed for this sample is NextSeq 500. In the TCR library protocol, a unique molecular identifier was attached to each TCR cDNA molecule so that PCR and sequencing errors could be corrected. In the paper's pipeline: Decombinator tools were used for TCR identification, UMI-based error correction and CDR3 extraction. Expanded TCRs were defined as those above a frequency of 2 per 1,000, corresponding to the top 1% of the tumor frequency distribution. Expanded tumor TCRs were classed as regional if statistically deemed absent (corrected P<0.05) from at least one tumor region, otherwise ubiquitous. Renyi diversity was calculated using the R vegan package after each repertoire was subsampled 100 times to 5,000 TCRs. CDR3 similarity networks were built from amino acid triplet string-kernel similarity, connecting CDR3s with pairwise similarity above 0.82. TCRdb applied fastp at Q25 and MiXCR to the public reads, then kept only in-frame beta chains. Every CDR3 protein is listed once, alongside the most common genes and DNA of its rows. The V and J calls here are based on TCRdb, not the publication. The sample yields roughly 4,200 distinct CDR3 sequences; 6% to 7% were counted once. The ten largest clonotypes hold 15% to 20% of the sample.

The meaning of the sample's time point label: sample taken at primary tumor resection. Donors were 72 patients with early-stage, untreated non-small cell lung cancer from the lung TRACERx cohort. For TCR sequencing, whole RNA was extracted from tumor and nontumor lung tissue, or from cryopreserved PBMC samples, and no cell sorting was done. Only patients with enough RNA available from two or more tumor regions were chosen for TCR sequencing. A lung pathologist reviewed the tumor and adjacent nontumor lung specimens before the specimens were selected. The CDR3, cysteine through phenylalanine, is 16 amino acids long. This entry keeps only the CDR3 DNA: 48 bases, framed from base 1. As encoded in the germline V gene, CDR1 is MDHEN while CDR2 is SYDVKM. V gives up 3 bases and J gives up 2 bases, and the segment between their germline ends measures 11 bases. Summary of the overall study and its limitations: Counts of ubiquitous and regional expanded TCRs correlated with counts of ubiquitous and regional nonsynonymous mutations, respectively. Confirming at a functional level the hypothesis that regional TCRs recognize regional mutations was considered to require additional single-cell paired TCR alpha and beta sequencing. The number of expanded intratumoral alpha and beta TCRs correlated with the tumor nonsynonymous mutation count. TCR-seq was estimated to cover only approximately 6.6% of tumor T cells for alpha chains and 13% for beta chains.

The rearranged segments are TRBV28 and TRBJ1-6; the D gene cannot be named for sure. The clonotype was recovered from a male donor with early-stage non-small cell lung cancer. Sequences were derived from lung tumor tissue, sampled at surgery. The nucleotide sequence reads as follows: TGTGCCAGCAGTTTTGGGCCCAGTACCTATAATTCACCCCTCCACTTT. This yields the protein CASSFGPSTYNSPLHF.